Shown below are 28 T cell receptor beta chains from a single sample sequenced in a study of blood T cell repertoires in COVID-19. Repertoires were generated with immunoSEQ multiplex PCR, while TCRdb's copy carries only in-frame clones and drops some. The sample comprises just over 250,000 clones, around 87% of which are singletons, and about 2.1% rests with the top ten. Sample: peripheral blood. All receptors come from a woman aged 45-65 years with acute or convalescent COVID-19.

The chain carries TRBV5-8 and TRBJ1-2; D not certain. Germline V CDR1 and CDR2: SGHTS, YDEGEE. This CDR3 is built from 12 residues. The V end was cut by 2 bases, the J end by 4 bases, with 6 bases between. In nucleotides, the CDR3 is TGTGCCAGCAGCTTAAACTCCTATGGCTACACCTTC. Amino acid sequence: CASSLNSYGYTF. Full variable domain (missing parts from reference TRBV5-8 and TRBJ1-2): EAGVTQSPTHLIKTRGQQATLRCSPISGHTSVYWYQQALGLGLQFLLWYDEGEERNRGNFPPRFSGRQFPNYSSELNVNALELEDSALYLCASSLNSYGYTFGSGTRLTVV.

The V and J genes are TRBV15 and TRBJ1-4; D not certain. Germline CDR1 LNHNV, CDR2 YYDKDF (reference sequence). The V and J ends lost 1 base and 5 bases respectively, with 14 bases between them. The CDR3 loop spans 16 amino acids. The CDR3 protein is CATSRVGTALNEKLFF. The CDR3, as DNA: TGTGCCACCAGCAGAGTCGGAACAGCCCTCAATGAAAAACTGTTTTTT.

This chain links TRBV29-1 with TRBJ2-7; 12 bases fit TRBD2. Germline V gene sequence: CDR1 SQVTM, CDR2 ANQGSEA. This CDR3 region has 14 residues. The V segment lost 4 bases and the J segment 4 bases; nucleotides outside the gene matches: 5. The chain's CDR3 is CSVVRTSGTYEQYF. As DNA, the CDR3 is TGCAGCGTTGTAAGGACTAGCGGGACGTACGAGCAGTACTTC.

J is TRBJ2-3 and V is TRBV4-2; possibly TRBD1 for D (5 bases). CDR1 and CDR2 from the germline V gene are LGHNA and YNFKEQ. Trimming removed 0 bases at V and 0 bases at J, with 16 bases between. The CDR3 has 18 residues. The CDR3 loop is CASSQDSRTRVSTDTQYF. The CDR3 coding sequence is TGTGCCAGCAGCCAAGATTCAAGGACAAGGGTTAGCACAGATACGCAGTATTTT.

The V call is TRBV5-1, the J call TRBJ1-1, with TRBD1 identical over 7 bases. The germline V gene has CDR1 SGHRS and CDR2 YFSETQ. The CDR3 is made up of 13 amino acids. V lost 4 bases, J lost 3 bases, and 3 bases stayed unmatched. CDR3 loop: CASSIDRDTEAFF. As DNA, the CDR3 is TGCGCCAGCAGCATCGACAGGGACACTGAAGCTTTCTTT.

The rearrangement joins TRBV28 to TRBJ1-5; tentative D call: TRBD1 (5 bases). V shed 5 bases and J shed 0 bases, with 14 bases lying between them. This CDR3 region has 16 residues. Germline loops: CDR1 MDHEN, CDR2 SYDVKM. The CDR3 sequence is CASSPLRGYSNQPQHF. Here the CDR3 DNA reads TGTGCCAGCAGTCCCCTACGGGGGTATAGCAATCAGCCCCAGCATTTT.

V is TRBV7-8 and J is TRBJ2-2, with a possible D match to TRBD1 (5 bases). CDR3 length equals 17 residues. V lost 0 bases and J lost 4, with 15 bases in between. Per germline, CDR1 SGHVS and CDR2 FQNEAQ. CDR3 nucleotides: TGTGCCAGCAGCTTAGCGACCAGGGCTCTCTCCACCGGGGAGCTGTTTTTT. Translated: CASSLATRALSTGELFF.

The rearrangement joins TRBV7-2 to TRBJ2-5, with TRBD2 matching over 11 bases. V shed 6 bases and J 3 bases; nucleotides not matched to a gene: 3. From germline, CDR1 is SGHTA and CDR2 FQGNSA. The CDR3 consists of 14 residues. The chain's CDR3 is CASRPLAGEETQYF. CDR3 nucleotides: TGTGCCAGCAGACCACTAGCGGGGGAAGAGACCCAGTACTTC.

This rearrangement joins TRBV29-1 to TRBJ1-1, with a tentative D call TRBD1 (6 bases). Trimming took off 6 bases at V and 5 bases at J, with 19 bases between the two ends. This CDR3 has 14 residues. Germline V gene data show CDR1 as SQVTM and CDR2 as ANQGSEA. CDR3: CSVAIRGTWTEAFF. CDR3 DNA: TGCAGCGTAGCCATAAGGGGGACGTGGACTGAAGCTTTCTTT.

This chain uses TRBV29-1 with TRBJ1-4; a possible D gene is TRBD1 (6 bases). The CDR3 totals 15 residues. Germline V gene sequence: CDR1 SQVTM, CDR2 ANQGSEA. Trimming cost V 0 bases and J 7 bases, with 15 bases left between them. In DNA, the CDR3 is TGCAGCGTTGAAGATCCCAGGGGAGTTGCTGAAAAACTGTTTTTT. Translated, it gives CSVEDPRGVAEKLFF.

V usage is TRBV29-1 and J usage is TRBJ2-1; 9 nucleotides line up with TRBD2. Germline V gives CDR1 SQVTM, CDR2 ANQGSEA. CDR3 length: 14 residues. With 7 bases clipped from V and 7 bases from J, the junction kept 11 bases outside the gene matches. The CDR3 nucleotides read TGCAGCGGTGCTCTAGCTGCGGGGGGGAATGAGCAGTTCTTC. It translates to CSGALAAGGNEQFF.

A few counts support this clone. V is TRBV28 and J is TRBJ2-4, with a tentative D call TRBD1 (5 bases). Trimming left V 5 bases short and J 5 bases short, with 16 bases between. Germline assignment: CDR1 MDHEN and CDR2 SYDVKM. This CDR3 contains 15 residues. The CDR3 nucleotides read TGTGCCAGCAGTCCGCCGACAGTACTACAAAACATTCAGTACTTC. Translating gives CASSPPTVLQNIQYF.

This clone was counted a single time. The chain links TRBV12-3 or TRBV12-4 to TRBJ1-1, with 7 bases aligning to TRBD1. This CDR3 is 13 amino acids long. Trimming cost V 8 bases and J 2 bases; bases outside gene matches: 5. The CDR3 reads CASLGTDNTEAFF. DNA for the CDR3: TGTGCCAGCCTAGGGACAGATAACACTGAAGCTTTCTTT.

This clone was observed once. CDR3: CASSEDRVETQYF. The CDR3 coding sequence is TGTGCCAGCAGTGAAGACAGGGTGGAGACCCAGTACTTC. This rearrangement joins TRBV6-1 to TRBJ2-5; weak D call: TRBD1 (6 bases). Trimming removed 1 base at V and 5 bases at J, with 8 bases between. This CDR3 is 13 amino acids long. Germline CDR1 reads MNHNS; CDR2 reads SASEGT.

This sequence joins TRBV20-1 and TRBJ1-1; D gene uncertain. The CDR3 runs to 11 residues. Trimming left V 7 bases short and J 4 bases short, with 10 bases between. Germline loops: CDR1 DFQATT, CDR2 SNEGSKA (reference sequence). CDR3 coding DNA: TGCAGTGGTGGCCGGAGCACTGAAGCTTTCTTT. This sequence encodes CSGGRSTEAFF.

The CDR3 DNA is TGTGCCAGTAATACTGGACATAATACTGATACGCAGTATTTT. Its protein is CASNTGHNTDTQYF. This chain uses TRBV19 with TRBJ2-3; weak D call: TRBD1 (5 bases). CDR3 length equals 14 residues. The germline V and J ends were trimmed by 7 bases and 6 bases, with 17 bases remaining between them. Germline loops: CDR1 LNHDA, CDR2 SQIVND (reference sequence).

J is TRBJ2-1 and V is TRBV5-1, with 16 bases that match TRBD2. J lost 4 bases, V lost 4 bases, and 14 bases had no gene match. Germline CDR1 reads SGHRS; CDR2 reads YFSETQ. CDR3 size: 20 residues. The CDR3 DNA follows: TGCGCCAGCAGCCAGGCCCCGGGACTAGCGGGAGGGCCGGAGTACAATGAGCAGTTCTTC. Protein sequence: CASSQAPGLAGGPEYNEQFF.

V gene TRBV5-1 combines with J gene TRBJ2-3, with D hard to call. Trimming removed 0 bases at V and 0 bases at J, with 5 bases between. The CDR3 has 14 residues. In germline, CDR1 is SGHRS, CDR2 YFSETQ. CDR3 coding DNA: TGCGCCAGCAGCTTGGCTCCTAGCACAGATACGCAGTATTTT. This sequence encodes CASSLAPSTDTQYF.

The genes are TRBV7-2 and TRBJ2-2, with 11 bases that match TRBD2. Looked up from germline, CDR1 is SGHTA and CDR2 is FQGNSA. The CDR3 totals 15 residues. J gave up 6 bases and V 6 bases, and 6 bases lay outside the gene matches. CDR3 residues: CASSKLAGGAGELFF. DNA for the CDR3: TGTGCCAGCAGTAAATTAGCGGGAGGGGCCGGGGAGCTGTTTTTT. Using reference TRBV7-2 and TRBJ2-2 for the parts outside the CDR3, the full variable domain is GAGVSQSPSNKVTEKGKDVELRCDPISGHTALYWYRQSLGQGLEFLIYFQGNSAPDKSGLPSDRFSAERTGGSVSTLTIQRTQQEDSAVYLCASSKLAGGAGELFFGEGSRLTVL.

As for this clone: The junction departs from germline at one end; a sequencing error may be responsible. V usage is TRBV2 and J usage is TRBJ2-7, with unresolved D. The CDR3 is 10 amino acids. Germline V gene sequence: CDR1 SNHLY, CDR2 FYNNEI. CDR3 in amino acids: CASSESREIF. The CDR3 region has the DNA TGTGCCAGCAGTGAATCTCGTGAGATCTTC.

Here the CDR3 reads CAISENAALPNYGYTF. The CDR3 DNA reads TGTGCCATCAGTGAGAACGCGGCCCTCCCTAACTATGGCTACACCTTC. The genes are TRBV10-3 and TRBJ1-2; D remains ambiguous. The CDR3 has 16 residues. Germline V gene sequence: CDR1 ENHRY, CDR2 SYGVKD. V lost 2 bases, J lost 0 bases, and 13 bases lay in between.

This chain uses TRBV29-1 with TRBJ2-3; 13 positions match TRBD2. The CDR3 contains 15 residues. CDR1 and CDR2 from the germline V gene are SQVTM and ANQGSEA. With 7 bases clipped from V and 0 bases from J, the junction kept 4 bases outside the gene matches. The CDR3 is CSGGLAGTSTDTQYF. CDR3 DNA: TGCAGCGGGGGACTAGCGGGAACTAGCACAGATACGCAGTATTTT.

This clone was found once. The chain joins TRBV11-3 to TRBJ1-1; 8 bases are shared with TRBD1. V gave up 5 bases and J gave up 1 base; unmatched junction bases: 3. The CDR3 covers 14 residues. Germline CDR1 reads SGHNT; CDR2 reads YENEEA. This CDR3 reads CASSRGQGNTEAFF. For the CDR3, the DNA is TGTGCCAGCAGCCGAGGACAGGGGAACACTGAAGCTTTCTTT.

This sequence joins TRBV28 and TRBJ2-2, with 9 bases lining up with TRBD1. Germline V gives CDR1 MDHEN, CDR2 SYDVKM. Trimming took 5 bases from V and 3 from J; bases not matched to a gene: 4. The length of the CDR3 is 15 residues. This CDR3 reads CASSLGQGDTGELFF. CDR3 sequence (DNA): TGTGCCAGCAGTCTGGGACAGGGTGACACCGGGGAGCTGTTTTTT.

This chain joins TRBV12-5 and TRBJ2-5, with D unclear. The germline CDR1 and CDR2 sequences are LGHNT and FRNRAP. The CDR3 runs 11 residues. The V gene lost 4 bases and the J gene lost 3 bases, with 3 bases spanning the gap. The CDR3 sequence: CASGSKETQYF. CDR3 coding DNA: TGTGCTAGTGGTTCTAAAGAGACCCAGTACTTC.

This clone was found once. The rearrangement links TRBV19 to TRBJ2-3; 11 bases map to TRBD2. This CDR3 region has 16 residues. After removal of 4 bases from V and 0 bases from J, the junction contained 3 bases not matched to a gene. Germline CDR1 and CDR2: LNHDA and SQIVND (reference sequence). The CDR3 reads CASSRGLAASTDTQYF. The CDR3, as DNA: TGTGCCAGTAGTAGGGGACTAGCGGCTAGCACAGATACGCAGTATTTT.

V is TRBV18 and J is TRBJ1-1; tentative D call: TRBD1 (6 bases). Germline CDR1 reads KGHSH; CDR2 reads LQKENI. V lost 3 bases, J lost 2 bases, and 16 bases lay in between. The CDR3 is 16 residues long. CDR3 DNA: TGTGCCAGCTCACCGGGAACAGGGATTATAAACACTGAAGCTTTCTTT. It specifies CASSPGTGIINTEAFF.

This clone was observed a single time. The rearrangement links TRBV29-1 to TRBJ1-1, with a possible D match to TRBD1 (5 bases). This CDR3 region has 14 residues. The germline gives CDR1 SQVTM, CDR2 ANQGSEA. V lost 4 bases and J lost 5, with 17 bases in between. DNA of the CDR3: TGCAGCGTTGTACAGGCCCGACGGTCAACTGAAGCTTTCTTT. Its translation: CSVVQARRSTEAFF.